This T cell receptor (beta chain) stems from a study of T-cell reconstitution after alpha-beta-depleted transplantation in children. Many counts were recorded for this clonotype. Per germline, CDR1 LNHNV and CDR2 YYDKDF (reference sequence). The CDR3 is 13 residues long. J was trimmed by 6 bases and V by 3 bases; bases with no gene match: 0. Researchers prepared the TCRbeta library using unique molecular identifiers, the study reports. TCRdb called the PCR reads again in MiXCR, with one record for every CDR3 protein. The repertoire holds roughly 100,000 distinct CDR3 sequences, with 7.5% to 9.5% as singletons.

The receptor's source is a human donor who donated a stem cell graft to a child with congenital amegakaryocytic thrombocytopenia. Sample: PBMCs from the stem cell graft donor, taken from the stem cell graft. The J gene is TRBJ2-4, the V gene TRBV15; 9 nucleotides match TRBD1. DNA of the CDR3: TGTGCCACCAGCAGGGACAGGGGAAACATTCAGTACTTC. Translation gives CATSRDRGNIQYF.